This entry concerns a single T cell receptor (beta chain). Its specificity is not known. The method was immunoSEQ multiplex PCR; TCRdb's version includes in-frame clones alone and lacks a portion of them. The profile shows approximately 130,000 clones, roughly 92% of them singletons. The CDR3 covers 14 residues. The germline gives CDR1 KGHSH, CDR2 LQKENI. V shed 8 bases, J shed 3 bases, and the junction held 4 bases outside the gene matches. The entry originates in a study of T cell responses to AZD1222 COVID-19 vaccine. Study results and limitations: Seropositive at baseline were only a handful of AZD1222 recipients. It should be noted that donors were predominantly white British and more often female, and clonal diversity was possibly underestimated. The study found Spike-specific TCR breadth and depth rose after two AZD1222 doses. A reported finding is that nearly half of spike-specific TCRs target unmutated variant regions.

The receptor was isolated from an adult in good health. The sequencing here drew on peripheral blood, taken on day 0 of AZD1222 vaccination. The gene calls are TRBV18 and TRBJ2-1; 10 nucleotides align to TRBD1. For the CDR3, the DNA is TGTGCCAGCGGGACAGGGGAAGGCTACAATGAGCAGTTCTTC. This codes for CASGTGEGYNEQFF.